Listed here is a single TCR beta chain. CDR3 length: 15 residues. V shed 2 bases, J shed 3 bases, and the junction held 7 bases outside the gene matches. Per the germline V gene, CDR1 is SGHNT and CDR2 is YYREEE (reference sequence). The sample originates from a study of cytomegalovirus exposure and HLA in healthy donors. PCR used 60 Vbeta primers and 13 Jbeta primers. Measured with immunoSEQ multiplex PCR; TCRdb has only the in-frame clones, and not every one. The sample contains 100,000 to 150,000 clones, over 75% of which appear only once. This TCR derives from a man aged 18 to 35 in good health and CMV-seropositive. The sample taken for sequencing was PBMCs. The J gene is TRBJ2-5, the V gene TRBV5-4; 7 bases align to TRBD2. In nucleotides, the CDR3 is TGTGCCAGCAGCTTTCCTAGCGGAAAGAAAGAGACCCAGTACTTC. This sequence encodes CASSFPSGKKETQYF.